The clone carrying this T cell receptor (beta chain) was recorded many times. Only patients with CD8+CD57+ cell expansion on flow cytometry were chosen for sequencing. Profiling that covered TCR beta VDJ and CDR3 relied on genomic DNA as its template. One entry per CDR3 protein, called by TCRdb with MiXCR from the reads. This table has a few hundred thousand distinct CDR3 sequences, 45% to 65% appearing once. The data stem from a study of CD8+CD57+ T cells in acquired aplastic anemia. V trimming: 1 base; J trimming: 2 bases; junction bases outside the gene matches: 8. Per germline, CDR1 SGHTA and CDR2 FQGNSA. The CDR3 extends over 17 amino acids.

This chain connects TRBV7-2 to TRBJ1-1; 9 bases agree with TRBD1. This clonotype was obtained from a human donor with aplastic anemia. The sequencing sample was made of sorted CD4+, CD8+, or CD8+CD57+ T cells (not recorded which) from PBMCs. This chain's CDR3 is CASSLGGTGSSNTEAFF. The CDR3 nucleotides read TGTGCCAGCAGCTTAGGTGGGACAGGGTCTTCCAACACTGAAGCTTTCTTT.